The entry below gives a single TCR beta chain sequence along with its context. As yet, its antigen is unknown. The sample is drawn from a study of radiation and T cells in renal cell carcinoma. Study summary: Nephrectomy followed 15 Gy stereotactic body radiation by 4 weeks.

Study outcomes and limitations: In blood, top tumor clones expanded by 2 weeks, shrinking by 4.

Time point here: baseline pretreatment blood. Treatment of the sample: 15 Gy SBRT to primary tumor, nephrectomy 4 weeks later. This CDR3 contains 14 residues. From germline, CDR1 is SGHRS and CDR2 YFSETQ. The V gene lost 5 bases and the J gene lost 1 base, with 12 bases spanning the gap. Profiled with immunoSEQ multiplex PCR; TCRdb holds only in-frame clones, not every one. The sample consists of about 150,000 clones, about 87% of them appearing once. The clonotype was recovered from a woman in her sixties or seventies with renal cell carcinoma. The sequencing used blood, collected from a patient whose treatment included radiotherapy and nephrectomy. This chain links TRBV5-1 with TRBJ2-5; D is tentatively TRBD1 or TRBD2 (5 bases each). This CDR3 reads CASRKSGTQETQYF. The CDR3, as DNA: TGCGCCAGCAGGAAATCCGGGACCCAAGAGACCCAGTACTTC.